This T cell receptor beta chain is drawn from a study of T cells in lung cancer brain metastases. Study-wide background: Between primary and metastasis resection, nine tenths of the roughly 20 patients were untreated.

The study's findings and limits: DNA fragmentation in FFPE samples may have prevented full retrieval of the infiltrating T cell repertoire.

A remark on this clone: The antigen remains unidentified.

Data came from immunoSEQ multiplex PCR; TCRdb stores just in-frame clones and leaves some out. The sample includes roughly 6,500 clones, around 86% of them seen just once. Tumor areas were macrodissected from about 5 deparaffinized, unstained about 10 um sections guided by marked H&E slides. The CDR3 contains 15 residues. V shed 1 base and J shed 5 bases, with 9 bases lying between them. CDR1 and CDR2 from the germline V gene are SGHTA and FQGNSA. The TCR originated in a man aged 45 to 65 with non-small cell lung cancer. This chain joins TRBV7-2 and TRBJ1-6, with D maybe TRBD1 (5 bases). The source material was tumor tissue from the primary lung tumor. The CDR3 reads CASSLGGTHNSPLHF. CDR3 bases: TGTGCCAGCAGCTTAGGAGGGACGCATAATTCACCCCTCCACTTT.